This T cell receptor beta chain was captured in a study of neurological immune-mediated disorders (dated by TCRdb to the late 2010s). Background for the entire study: Peripheral blood TCR-beta repertoires from HTLV-I-associated myelopathy (HAM/TSP) patients, multiple sclerosis patients and healthy controls were compared by UMI-based sequencing. Longitudinal samples, technical triplicates and paired sorted CD4+ and CD8+ T-cell subsets, alongside PBMC samples, were included among the approximately 98 TCR-beta libraries. Of the roughly 68 subjects in the cohort, approximately 15 were HAM/TSP patients, some 35 were multiple sclerosis patients, and some 20 were healthy controls. Beyond this particular receptor, the publication reports: No identical CDR3 amino acid sequences were found to be shared among expanded clones across subjects, suggesting that TCR-beta repertoires were private in all groups. TCR clonal expansion was highest in HAM/TSP patients and lowest in MS patients, with MS patients falling below even healthy controls.

In its sample, this clonotype was seen many times. No cognate antigen has been identified for it. Base qualities were left out, and no much larger clone turns up one base away. Healthy controls were blood bank volunteers in Maryland, USA. Unsorted PBMC libraries were generated from 2 million PBMCs stored in RNAlater at -80 °C until RNA extraction. Peripheral blood was subjected to Ficoll-Hypaque density gradient centrifugation to isolate PBMCs, which were then cryopreserved in liquid nitrogen. CDR1 and CDR2, looked up from the germline V gene, are SGHNT and YENEEA. The CDR3 covers 18 residues, taking in both the cysteine and the phenylalanine. Here the CDR3 DNA is all that survives: 54 bases in frame from base 1. V has 5 bases trimmed and J has 3 bases trimmed; junction bases matching no gene number 8. cDNA was synthesized by template-switch 5'RACE using a primer with a 10-nucleotide random unique molecular identifier that tagged each TCR transcript. Over 170 million TCR-beta sequences, covering 15-18 subjects, were produced in each sequencing run. Total RNA was extracted with the RNeasy kit. The KAPA Real-time Library Amplification kit was used to amplify TCR-beta VDJ regions with primers targeting the TCR constant region and the 5'RACE anchor. Sample indexes and Illumina adaptors were added in a first PCR, and a second PCR then increased library yield. After Ampure bead purification, the roughly 650 bp TCR product was size-selected on a 2% E-gel SizeSelection system. Before pooling, library quality was checked on a Bioanalyzer, concentration was measured with Qubit, and libraries were quantified with the Kapa Library Quantification kit. An Illumina HiSeq 2500 sequenced the libraries paired-end 2 x 150 bp. To increase sequence diversity, about 25-30% phiX was spiked into each library pool. The source study handled its data this way. The UMI-based MiGEC pipeline processed quality-filtered reads and removed over 75% of raw TCR sequences during error correction. VDJ genes were aligned to IMGT germline references, and each clonotype was defined by a unique CDR3 amino acid sequence together with V-J genes. Clonal expansion, Shannon diversity and CDR3 relatedness were evaluated with VDJtools (CalcPairwiseDistances, ClusterSamples), while phylogenetic trees were built in CLCbio workbench. A clone was classed as expanded if it had 8 or more unique UMIs, a cutoff based on coefficient-of-variation modelling across technical triplicates. The public reads were run again by TCRdb, first through fastp at Q25 and then through MiXCR, and only productive beta chains were kept. Identical CDR3 proteins give one entry, which carries the most common genes and DNA. TCRdb, rather than the study authors, made the V and J calls. This sample holds more than 13,000 distinct CDR3 sequences; about 9.4% were observed only once. Of the sample, around 25% falls within the top ten clones.

The rearranged chain carries TRBV11-3 and TRBJ2-2; 14 nucleotides in the junction match TRBD2. The sample taken for sequencing was PBMCs. The source of this sequence is a woman in her forties in good health. DNA sequence: TGTGCCAGCAGCAAGACTAGCGGGAGGGCCCCCGACACCGGGGAGCTGTTTTTT. The encoded protein is CASSKTSGRAPDTGELFF.